This T cell receptor (beta chain) was recovered during a study of blood T cell repertoires in COVID-19. Overall study: COVID-19 samples from acute and convalescent phases originated in the United States, Italy and Spain. T cells, B-cell-depleted T cells, or PBMCs provided the cDNA or gDNA that served as material.

Authors' processing steps: Using reference gene primer amplification, nucleated cell counts were estimated. Method: immunoSEQ multiplex PCR; TCRdb's copy keeps in-frame clones and lacks some. For V, J and clone size, that table is used; D and trimming come from the DNA. This sample has 65,000 to 80,000 clones, with about 88% found just once. This clonotype was sampled from a man aged 65 to 79 with active or convalescent COVID-19. The sequenced material came from peripheral blood.

In DNA form, the CDR3 reads TGCGCCAGCACTGCAGGACAAGCGAACACCGGGGAGCTGTTTTTT. Residues: CASTAGQANTGELFF. The J gene is TRBJ2-2, the V gene TRBV5-1; TRBD1 is a possible D gene (5 bases). From germline, CDR1 is SGHRS and CDR2 YFSETQ. CDR3 size: 15 residues. Trimming shortened V by 6 bases and J by 0 bases, and 12 bases separated the two germline ends.